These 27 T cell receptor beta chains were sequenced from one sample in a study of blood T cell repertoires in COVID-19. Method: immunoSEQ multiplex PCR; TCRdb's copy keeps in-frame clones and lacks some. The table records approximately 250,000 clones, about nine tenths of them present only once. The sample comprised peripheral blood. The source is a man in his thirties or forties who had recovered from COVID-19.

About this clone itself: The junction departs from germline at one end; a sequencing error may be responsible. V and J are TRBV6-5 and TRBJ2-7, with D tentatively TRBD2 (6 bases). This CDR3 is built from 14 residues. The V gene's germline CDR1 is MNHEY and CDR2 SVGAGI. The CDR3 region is CASSYTEEGTEQHF. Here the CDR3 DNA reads TGTGCCAGCAGTTACACTGAGGAGGGGACGGAGCAGCACTTC.

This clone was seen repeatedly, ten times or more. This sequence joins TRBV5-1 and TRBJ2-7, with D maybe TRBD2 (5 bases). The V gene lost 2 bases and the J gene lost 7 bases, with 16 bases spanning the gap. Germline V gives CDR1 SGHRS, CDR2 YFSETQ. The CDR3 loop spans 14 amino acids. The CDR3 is CASSLSAAGQEQYF. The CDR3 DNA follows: TGCGCCAGCAGCTTATCAGCGGCAGGTCAGGAGCAGTACTTC.

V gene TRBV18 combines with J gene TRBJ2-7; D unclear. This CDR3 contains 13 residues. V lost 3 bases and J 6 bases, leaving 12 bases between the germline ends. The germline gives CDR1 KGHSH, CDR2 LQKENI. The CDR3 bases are TGTGCCAGCTCACCGGTCTTCGGGTCCGAGCAGTACTTC. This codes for CASSPVFGSEQYF. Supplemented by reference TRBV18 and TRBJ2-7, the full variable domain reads NAGVMQNPRHLVRRRGQEARLRCSPMKGHSHVYWYRQLPEEGLKFMVYLQKENIIDESGMPKERFSAEFPKEGPSILRIQQVVRGDSAAYFCASSPVFGSEQYFGPGTRLTVT.

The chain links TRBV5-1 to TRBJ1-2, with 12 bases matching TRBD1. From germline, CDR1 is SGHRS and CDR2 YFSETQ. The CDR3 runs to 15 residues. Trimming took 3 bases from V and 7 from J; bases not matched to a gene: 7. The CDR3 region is CASSYPGQGAAGYTF. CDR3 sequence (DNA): TGCGCCAGCAGCTACCCGGGACAGGGGGCGGCTGGCTACACCTTC.

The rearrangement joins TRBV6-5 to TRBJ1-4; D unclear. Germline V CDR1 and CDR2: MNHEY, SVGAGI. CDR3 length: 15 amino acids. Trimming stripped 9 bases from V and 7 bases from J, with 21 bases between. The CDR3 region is CASSPRATGSEKLFF. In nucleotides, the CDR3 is TGTGCCAGTAGTCCCCGGGCCACGGGGTCTGAAAAACTGTTTTTT.

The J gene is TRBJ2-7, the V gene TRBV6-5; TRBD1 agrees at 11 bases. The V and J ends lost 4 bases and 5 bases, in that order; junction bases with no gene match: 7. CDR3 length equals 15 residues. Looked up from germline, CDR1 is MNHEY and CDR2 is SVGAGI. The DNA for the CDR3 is TGTGCCAGCAGTTCAAGGACAGGGGGCAGTGACGAGCAGTACTTC. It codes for CASSSRTGGSDEQYF.

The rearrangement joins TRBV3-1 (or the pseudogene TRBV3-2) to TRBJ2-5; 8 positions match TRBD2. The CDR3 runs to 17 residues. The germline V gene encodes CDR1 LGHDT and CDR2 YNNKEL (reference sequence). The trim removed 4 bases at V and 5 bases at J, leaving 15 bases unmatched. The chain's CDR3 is CASSRISGTRGGETQYF. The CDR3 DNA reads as TGTGCCAGCAGCCGCATTTCCGGGACTAGGGGGGGTGAGACCCAGTACTTC.

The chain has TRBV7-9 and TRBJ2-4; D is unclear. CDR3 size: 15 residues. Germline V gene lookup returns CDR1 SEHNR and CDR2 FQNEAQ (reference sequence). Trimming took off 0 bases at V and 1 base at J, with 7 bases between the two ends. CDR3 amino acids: CASSLALGAKNIQYF. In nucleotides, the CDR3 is TGTGCCAGCAGCTTAGCGTTGGGCGCCAAAAACATTCAGTACTTC. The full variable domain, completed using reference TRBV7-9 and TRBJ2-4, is DTGVSQNPRHKITKRGQNVTFRCDPISEHNRLYWYRQTLGQGPEFLTYFQNEAQLEKSRLLSDRFSAERPKGSFSTLEIQRTEQGDSAMYLCASSLALGAKNIQYFGAGTRLSVL.

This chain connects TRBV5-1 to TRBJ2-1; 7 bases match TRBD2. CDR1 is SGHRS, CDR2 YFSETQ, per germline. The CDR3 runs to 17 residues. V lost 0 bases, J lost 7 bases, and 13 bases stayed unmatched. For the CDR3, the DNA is TGCGCCAGCAGCTTGGCGAGCGGGGATCTTTTCGGTAATGAGCAGTTCTTC. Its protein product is CASSLASGDLFGNEQFF.

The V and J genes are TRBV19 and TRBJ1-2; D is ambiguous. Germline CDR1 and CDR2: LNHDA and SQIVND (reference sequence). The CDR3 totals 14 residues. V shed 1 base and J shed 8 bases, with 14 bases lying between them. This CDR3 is CASSIVGLNWGYTF. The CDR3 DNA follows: TGTGCCAGTAGTATAGTTGGGCTGAATTGGGGCTACACCTTC. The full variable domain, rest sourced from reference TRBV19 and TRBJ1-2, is DGGITQSPKYLFRKEGQNVTLSCEQNLNHDAMYWYRQDPGQGLRLIYYSQIVNDFQKGDIAEGYSVSREKKESFPLTVTSAQKNPTAFYLCASSIVGLNWGYTFGSGTRLTVV.

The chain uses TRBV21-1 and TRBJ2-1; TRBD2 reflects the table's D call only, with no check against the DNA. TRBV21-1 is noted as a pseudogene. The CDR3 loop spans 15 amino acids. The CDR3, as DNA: TGTGCCAGCAGCCAAGGACTAGCCTCAGGGGATGAGCAGTTCTTC. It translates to CASSQGLASGDEQFF.

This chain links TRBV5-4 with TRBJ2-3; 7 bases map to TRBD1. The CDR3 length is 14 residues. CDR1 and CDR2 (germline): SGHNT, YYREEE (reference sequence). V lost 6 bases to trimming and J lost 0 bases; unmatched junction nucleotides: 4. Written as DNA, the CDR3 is TGTGCCAGCACTTTCAGGGGGAGCACAGATACGCAGTATTTT. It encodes CASTFRGSTDTQYF. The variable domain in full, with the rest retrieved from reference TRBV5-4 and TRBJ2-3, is ETGVTQSPTHLIKTRGQQVTLRCSSQSGHNTVSWYQQALGQGPQFIFQYYREEENGRGNFPPRFSGLQFPNYSSELNVNALELDDSALYLCASTFRGSTDTQYFGPGTRLTVL.

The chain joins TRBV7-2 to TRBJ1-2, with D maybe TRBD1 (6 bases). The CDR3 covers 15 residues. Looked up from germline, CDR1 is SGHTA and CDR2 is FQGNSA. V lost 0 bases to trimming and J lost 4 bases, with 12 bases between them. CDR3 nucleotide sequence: TGTGCCAGCAGCTTAGCGCGGGGGCTAGGCTATGGCTACACCTTC. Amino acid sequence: CASSLARGLGYGYTF.

CDR3 nucleotides: TGTGCCAGCAGACATTGGCGGACGGAGGGCCCACTGGAGCAGTACTTC. This encodes CASRHWRTEGPLEQYF. The V gene is TRBV5-6, the J gene TRBJ2-7, with D tentatively TRBD2 (6 bases). V lost 5 bases and J lost 7, with 25 bases in between. The CDR3 is 16 amino acids. Germline V CDR1 and CDR2: SGHDT, YYEEEE. Full variable domain (remainder filled in from reference TRBV5-6 and TRBJ2-7): DAGVTQSPTHLIKTRGQQVTLRCSPKSGHDTVSWYQQALGQGPQFIFQYYEEEERQRGNFPDRFSGHQFPNYSSELNVNALLLGDSALYLCASRHWRTEGPLEQYFGPGTRLTVT.

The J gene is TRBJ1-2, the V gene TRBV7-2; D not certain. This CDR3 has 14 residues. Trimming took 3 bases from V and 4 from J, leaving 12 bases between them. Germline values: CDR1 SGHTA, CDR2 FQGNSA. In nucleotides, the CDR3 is TGTGCCAGCAGCTTCTTGGAGGGTCTCTATGGCTACACCTTC. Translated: CASSFLEGLYGYTF.

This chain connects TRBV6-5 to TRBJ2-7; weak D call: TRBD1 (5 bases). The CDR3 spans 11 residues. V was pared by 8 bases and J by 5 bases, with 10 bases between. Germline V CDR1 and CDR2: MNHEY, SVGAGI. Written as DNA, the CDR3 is TGTGCCAGCGCAGGGTACCACGAGCAGTACTTC. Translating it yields CASAGYHEQYF.

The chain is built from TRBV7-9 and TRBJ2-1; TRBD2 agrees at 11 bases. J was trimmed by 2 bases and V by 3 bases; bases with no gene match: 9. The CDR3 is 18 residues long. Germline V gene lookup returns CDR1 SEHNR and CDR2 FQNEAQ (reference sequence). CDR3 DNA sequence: TGTGCCAGCAGCTTTGCTAGCGGGGGGTACACGACCTACAATGAGCAGTTCTTC. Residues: CASSFASGGYTTYNEQFF.

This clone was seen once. CDR3 protein: CAILDPKRIRDFSSYNEQFF. The CDR3, as DNA: TGTGCCATACTCGACCCAAAGAGAATAAGGGACTTTAGCTCCTACAATGAGCAGTTCTTC. The chain carries TRBV2 and TRBJ2-1, with D perhaps matching TRBD2 (6 bases). CDR1 is SNHLY, CDR2 FYNNEI, per germline. V lost 10 bases to trimming and J lost 0 bases, with 31 bases between them. The CDR3 runs 20 residues.

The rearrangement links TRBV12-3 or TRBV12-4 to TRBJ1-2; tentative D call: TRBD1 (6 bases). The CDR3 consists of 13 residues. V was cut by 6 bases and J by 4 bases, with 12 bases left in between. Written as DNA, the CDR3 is TGTGCCAGCAGCACTGACAGGCTCTATGGCTACACCTTC. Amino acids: CASSTDRLYGYTF.

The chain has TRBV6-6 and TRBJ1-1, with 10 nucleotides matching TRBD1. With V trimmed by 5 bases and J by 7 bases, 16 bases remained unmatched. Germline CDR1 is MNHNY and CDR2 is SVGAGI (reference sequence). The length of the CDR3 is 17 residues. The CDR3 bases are TGTGCCAGCAGTCAACCCCGGGACAGGGGTAATGGTCTTGAAGCTTTCTTT. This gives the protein CASSQPRDRGNGLEAFF.

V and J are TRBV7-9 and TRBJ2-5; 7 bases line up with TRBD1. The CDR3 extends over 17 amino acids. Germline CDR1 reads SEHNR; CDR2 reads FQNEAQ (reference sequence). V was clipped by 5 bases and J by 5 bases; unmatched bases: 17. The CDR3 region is CASSPSGTQGFGETQYF. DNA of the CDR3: TGTGCCAGCAGCCCCTCGGGCACACAGGGGTTCGGGGAGACCCAGTACTTC.

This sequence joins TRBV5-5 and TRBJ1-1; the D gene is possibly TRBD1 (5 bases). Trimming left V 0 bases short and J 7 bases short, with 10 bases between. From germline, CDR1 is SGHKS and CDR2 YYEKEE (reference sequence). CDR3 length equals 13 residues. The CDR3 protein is CASSLAFQGEAFF. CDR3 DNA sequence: TGTGCCAGCAGCTTGGCCTTTCAGGGTGAAGCTTTCTTT.

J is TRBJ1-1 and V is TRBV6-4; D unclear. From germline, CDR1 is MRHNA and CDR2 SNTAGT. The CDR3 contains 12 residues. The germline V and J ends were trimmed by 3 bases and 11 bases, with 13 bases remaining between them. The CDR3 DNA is TGTGCCAGCAGTGAACCGGCGGGAGTCGCTTTCTTT. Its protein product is CASSEPAGVAFF.

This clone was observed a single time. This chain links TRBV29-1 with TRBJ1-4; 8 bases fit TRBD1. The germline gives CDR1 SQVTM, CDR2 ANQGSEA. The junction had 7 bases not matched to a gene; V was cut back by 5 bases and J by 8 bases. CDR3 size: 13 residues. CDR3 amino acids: CSVRDRNWEKLFF. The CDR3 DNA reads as TGCAGCGTTCGGGACAGGAACTGGGAAAAACTGTTTTTT.

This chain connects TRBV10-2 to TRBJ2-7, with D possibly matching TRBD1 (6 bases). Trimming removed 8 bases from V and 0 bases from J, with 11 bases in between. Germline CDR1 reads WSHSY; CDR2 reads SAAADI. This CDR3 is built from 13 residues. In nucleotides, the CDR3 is TGCGCCAGCGAGCAGGGGCCCTCCTACGAGCAGTACTTC. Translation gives CASEQGPSYEQYF.

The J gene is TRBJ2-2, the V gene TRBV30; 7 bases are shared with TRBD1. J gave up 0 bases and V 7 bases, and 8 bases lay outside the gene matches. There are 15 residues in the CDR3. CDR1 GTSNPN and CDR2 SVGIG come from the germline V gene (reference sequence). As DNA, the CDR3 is TGTGCCTCGCAACAGGGGAGCACGAACACCGGGGAGCTGTTTTTT. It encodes CASQQGSTNTGELFF.

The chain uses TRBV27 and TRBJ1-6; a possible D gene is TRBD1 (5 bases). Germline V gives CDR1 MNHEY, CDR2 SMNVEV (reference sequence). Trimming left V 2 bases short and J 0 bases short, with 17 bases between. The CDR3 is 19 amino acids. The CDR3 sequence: CASSLDSGGESSYNSPLHF. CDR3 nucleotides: TGTGCCAGCAGTTTAGATTCCGGGGGGGAGAGCTCCTATAATTCACCCCTCCACTTT.